Listed here are 22 T cell receptor beta chains from one sample, sequenced in a study of control samples from healthy donors and cancer patients. Some clones are missing from TCRdb's copy, which holds only in-frame ones; the method was immunoSEQ multiplex PCR. The repertoire holds tens of thousands of clones, with more than 75% as singletons. The sequenced sample was blood. The source is a man aged 45-65 years in good health.

The chain employs TRBV11-3 and TRBJ2-1; D might be TRBD2 (6 bases). Trimming stripped 3 bases from V and 10 bases from J, with 10 bases between. The CDR3 contains 12 residues. CDR1 and CDR2 from the germline V gene are SGHNT and YENEEA. CDR3 sequence (DNA): TGTGCCAGCAGCTTGGCGGGGAGAGAGCAGTTCTTC. Translating it yields CASSLAGREQFF.

This clone occurred a few times. The rearrangement uses TRBV5-4 and TRBJ2-2; 8 nucleotides match TRBD2. Germline V gene data show CDR1 as SGHNT and CDR2 as YYREEE (reference sequence). Losses at the gene ends were 4 bases for V and 1 base for J; bases not matched to a gene: 3. The CDR3 length is 15 residues. CDR3 in amino acids: CASSRTSGNTGELFF. As DNA, the CDR3 is TGTGCCAGCAGCCGAACTAGCGGGAACACCGGGGAGCTGTTTTTT.

Only one count was recorded for this clone. This sequence joins TRBV7-2 and TRBJ2-5; TRBD1 aligns across 9 bases. V dropped 4 bases and J dropped 5; count of bases not matched to a gene: 11. The CDR3 runs to 16 residues. From germline, CDR1 is SGHTA and CDR2 FQGNSA. CDR3 protein: CASSSSGTGLEETQYF. The CDR3 DNA reads TGTGCCAGCAGCTCCAGCGGGACAGGGCTGGAGGAGACCCAGTACTTC.

The rearrangement links TRBV18 to TRBJ2-7; 8 bases are shared with TRBD1. There are 14 residues in the CDR3. The trim removed 2 bases at V and 5 bases at J, leaving 5 bases unmatched. The germline CDR1 and CDR2 sequences are KGHSH and LQKENI. CDR3 residues: CASSPGQGANEQYF. CDR3 DNA: TGTGCCAGCTCACCAGGCCAGGGGGCGAACGAGCAGTACTTC. Combining the CDR3 with reference TRBV18 and TRBJ2-7 gives the whole variable domain NAGVMQNPRHLVRRRGQEARLRCSPMKGHSHVYWYRQLPEEGLKFMVYLQKENIIDESGMPKERFSAEFPKEGPSILRIQQVVRGDSAAYFCASSPGQGANEQYFGPGTRLTVT.

This sequence joins TRBV28 and TRBJ1-3; D gene uncertain. V was clipped by 5 bases and J by 3 bases, with 11 bases between them. The length of the CDR3 is 14 residues. Germline CDR1 reads MDHEN; CDR2 reads SYDVKM. The CDR3 region is CASSTNSFGNTIYF. In DNA, the CDR3 is TGTGCCAGCAGTACAAACAGTTTTGGAAACACCATATATTTT.

This rearrangement joins TRBV4-3 to TRBJ2-2; weak D call: TRBD2 (6 bases). The V end was cut by 0 bases, the J end by 0 bases, with 11 bases between. This CDR3 region has 17 residues. Germline lookup yields CDR1 LGHNA and CDR2 YSLEER. The CDR3 protein is CASSQDLSGPNTGELFF. The CDR3 DNA reads TGCGCCAGCAGCCAAGACCTTAGCGGACCGAACACCGGGGAGCTGTTTTTT.

This sequence joins TRBV5-1 and TRBJ2-3; 8 bases agree with TRBD2. The CDR3 consists of 15 residues. Germline CDR1 reads SGHRS; CDR2 reads YFSETQ. With V trimmed by 4 bases and J by 0 bases, 4 bases remained unmatched. CDR3 sequence: CASSPQRESTDTQYF. The CDR3 coding sequence is TGCGCCAGCAGCCCGCAGCGGGAGAGCACAGATACGCAGTATTTT.

This clone has just one count. The CDR3 is CAIKGRESTDTQYF. CDR3 nucleotides: TGTGCCATCAAGGGGCGGGAGAGCACAGATACGCAGTATTTT. This chain connects TRBV10-3 to TRBJ2-3; 7 bases are a match to TRBD2. CDR1 and CDR2 from the germline V gene are ENHRY and SYGVKD. The CDR3 sequence is 14 residues long. V lost 7 bases to trimming and J lost 0 bases; unmatched junction nucleotides: 4.

This rearrangement joins TRBV9 to TRBJ1-1, with D maybe TRBD1 (5 bases). V dropped 0 bases and J dropped 0 bases, with 12 bases sitting between them. Germline CDR1 SGDLS, CDR2 YYNGEE. The CDR3 runs 16 residues. This chain's CDR3 is CASSVGPGSLNTEAFF. CDR3 nucleotide sequence: TGTGCCAGCAGCGTAGGCCCAGGGTCCCTGAACACTGAAGCTTTCTTT.

CDR3 amino acids: CASTPAGQSTDTQYF. CDR3 sequence (DNA): TGTGCCAGTACCCCAGCAGGGCAAAGCACAGATACGCAGTATTTT. The gene calls are TRBV7-2 and TRBJ2-3; D perhaps matches TRBD1 (5 bases). Germline V gives CDR1 SGHTA, CDR2 FQGNSA. This CDR3 has 15 amino acids. Trimming took 9 bases from V and 0 from J, leaving 16 bases between them.

The chain uses TRBV24-1 and TRBJ2-1; TRBD2 aligns across 9 bases. This CDR3 is 17 amino acids long. CDR1 is KGHDR, CDR2 SFDVKD, per germline. J was trimmed by 8 bases and V by 9 bases; bases with no gene match: 19. In DNA form, the CDR3 reads TGTGCCACCCGGAGGGCTAGCGGGACTCTCCTGGGCGATGAGCAGTTCTTC. As protein: CATRRASGTLLGDEQFF.

The sample holds a few counts of this clone. V and J are TRBV7-2 and TRBJ2-1; 12 positions agree with TRBD2. V trimming: 3 bases; J trimming: 5 bases; junction bases outside the gene matches: 8. CDR1 and CDR2 (germline): SGHTA, FQGNSA. The CDR3 totals 17 residues. The DNA of the CDR3 is TGTGCCAGCAGCTTGCTAGCGGGAGGGCCGTACAACAATGAGCAGTTCTTC. This gives the protein CASSLLAGGPYNNEQFF.

This chain joins TRBV6-5 and TRBJ1-4; 7 nucleotides align to TRBD1. The CDR3 loop spans 14 amino acids. V dropped 6 bases and J dropped 6; count of bases not matched to a gene: 7. CDR1 and CDR2 (germline): MNHEY, SVGAGI. The CDR3 spells CASSPQGTDEKLFF. The CDR3 bases are TGTGCCAGCAGCCCACAGGGGACGGATGAAAAACTGTTTTTT.

A single count supports this clone. A read error may account for a junction end that differs from germline. The V call is TRBV7-2, the J call TRBJ1-2; D gene uncertain. This CDR3 has 16 amino acids. The V gene's germline CDR1 is SGHTA and CDR2 FQGNSA. Here the CDR3 DNA reads TGTGCCAGCAGCTTACGGGAGCAGACTCTATCCTCTGGCCACACCTTC. Translated: CASSLREQTLSSGHTF.

The rearrangement joins TRBV18 to TRBJ2-7; D gene unclear. CDR3 size: 15 residues. Trimming took 2 bases from V and 0 from J, leaving 11 bases between them. Germline CDR1 reads KGHSH; CDR2 reads LQKENI. CDR3 in amino acids: CASSPGLRSSYEQYF. CDR3 DNA sequence: TGTGCCAGCTCACCAGGGCTAAGGAGCTCCTACGAGCAGTACTTC.

V is TRBV24-1 and J is TRBJ1-2; D unresolved. The CDR3 runs 13 residues. CDR1 and CDR2 (germline): KGHDR, SFDVKD. Between the trimmed V and J ends, which lost 9 bases and 4 bases, there was a span of 14 bases. CDR3 protein: CATSSGEGYGYTF. CDR3 coding DNA: TGTGCCACCTCAAGCGGGGAAGGCTATGGCTACACCTTC.

This chain uses TRBV5-8 with TRBJ1-4; D remains unclear. With 0 bases removed from V and 8 bases from J, the gap between germline ends came to 8 bases. Per germline, CDR1 SGHTS and CDR2 YDEGEE. The CDR3 spans 13 residues. CDR3 amino acids: CASSLGMREKLFF. The DNA for the CDR3 is TGTGCCAGCAGCTTGGGTATGAGAGAAAAACTGTTTTTT. Filled out from reference TRBV5-8 and TRBJ1-4, the complete variable domain reads EAGVTQSPTHLIKTRGQQATLRCSPISGHTSVYWYQQALGLGLQFLLWYDEGEERNRGNFPPRFSGRQFPNYSSELNVNALELEDSALYLCASSLGMREKLFFGSGTQLSVL.

The chain uses TRBV6-4 and TRBJ2-1; TRBD2 matches at 9 bases. There are 15 residues in the CDR3. Germline V gene sequence: CDR1 MRHNA, CDR2 SNTAGT. The V segment lost 3 bases and the J segment 3 bases; nucleotides outside the gene matches: 3. Here the CDR3 reads CASSEGSGSYNEQFF. In nucleotides, the CDR3 is TGTGCCAGCAGTGAAGGTAGCGGGAGCTACAATGAGCAGTTCTTC.

The gene calls are TRBV7-3 and TRBJ2-7; D perhaps matches TRBD2 (6 bases). The length of the CDR3 is 14 residues. Germline-derived CDR1 and CDR2 are SGHTA and FQGTGA. V dropped 2 bases and J dropped 5 bases, with 13 bases sitting between them. The chain's CDR3 is CASSLFGGSHEQYF. In DNA form, the CDR3 reads TGTGCCAGCAGCTTATTCGGGGGTAGCCACGAGCAGTACTTC.

The V gene is TRBV7-2, the J gene TRBJ2-7; 10 bases are shared with TRBD2. Looked up from germline, CDR1 is SGHTA and CDR2 is FQGNSA. V lost 5 bases and J lost 1; bases outside the gene matches: 11. The CDR3 is 17 residues long. CDR3 protein: CASSLTSGTPHSYEQYF. DNA for the CDR3: TGTGCCAGCAGCCTAACTAGCGGGACGCCTCATTCCTACGAGCAGTACTTC. Full variable domain (remainder filled in from reference TRBV7-2 and TRBJ2-7): GAGVSQSPSNKVTEKGKDVELRCDPISGHTALYWYRQSLGQGLEFLIYFQGNSAPDKSGLPSDRFSAERTGGSVSTLTIQRTQQEDSAVYLCASSLTSGTPHSYEQYFGPGTRLTVT.

The rearrangement uses TRBV27 and TRBJ2-1; perhaps TRBD2 as D (6 bases). The ends were cut back, 5 bases at V and 6 bases at J, with 20 bases in the middle. The length of the CDR3 is 16 residues. Germline assignment: CDR1 MNHEY and CDR2 SMNVEV (reference sequence). CDR3 coding DNA: TGTGCCAGCAGTGGGTGGGACGGAGGGTGGCCCAATGAGCAGTTCTTC. Protein: CASSGWDGGWPNEQFF.

V gene TRBV6-2 or TRBV6-3 combines with J gene TRBJ2-2, with D possibly TRBD2 on 5 matching bases. The CDR3 runs to 16 residues. V lost 0 bases to trimming and J lost 7 bases, with 15 bases between them. The germline CDR1 and CDR2 sequences are MNHEY and SVGEGT. CDR3 protein: CASSYSSEGRGGELFF. The DNA for the CDR3 is TGTGCCAGCAGTTACTCGAGTGAGGGCCGGGGCGGGGAGCTGTTTTTT.